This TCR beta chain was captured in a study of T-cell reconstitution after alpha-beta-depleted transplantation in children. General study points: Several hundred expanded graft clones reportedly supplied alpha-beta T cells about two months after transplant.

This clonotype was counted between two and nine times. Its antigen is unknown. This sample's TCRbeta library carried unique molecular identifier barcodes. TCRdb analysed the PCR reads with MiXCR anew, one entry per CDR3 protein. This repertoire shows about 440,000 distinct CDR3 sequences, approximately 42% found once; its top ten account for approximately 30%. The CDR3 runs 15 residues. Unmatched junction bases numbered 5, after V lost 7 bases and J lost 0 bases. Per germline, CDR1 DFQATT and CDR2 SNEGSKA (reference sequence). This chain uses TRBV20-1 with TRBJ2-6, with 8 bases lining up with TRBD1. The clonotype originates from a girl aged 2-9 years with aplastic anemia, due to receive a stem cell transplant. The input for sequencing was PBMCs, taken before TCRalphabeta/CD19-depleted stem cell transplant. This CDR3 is CSVRDRISGANVLTF. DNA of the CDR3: TGCAGTGTCCGGGACAGGATCTCTGGGGCCAACGTCCTGACTTTC.